Each of the 21 T cell receptor beta chains below was sequenced from the same sample in a study of radiation and T cells in renal cell carcinoma (TCRdb year 2020). The sample's time point label, decoded: blood 4 weeks post-SBRT, at nephrectomy. The treatment or condition label here, explained by the study, means: 15 Gy SBRT to primary tumor, nephrectomy 4 weeks later. Library preparation was by the immunoSEQ multiplex PCR assay. The table comes from immuneACCESS by way of TCRdb, which keeps in-frame sequences with V and J called. Part of the clones is missing from these tables; in studies checked, under half for an unresolved V gene and the rest for unknown reasons. Recorded for this sample are about 90,000 clones; approximately 82% of them occurred a single time. The top ten clonotypes cover 6% to 9% of the sample. The sequenced sample was blood, obtained from a patient whose treatment included radiotherapy and nephrectomy. These receptors all come from a man aged 55-75 years with renal cell carcinoma.

This chain uses TRBV20-1 with TRBJ2-3; D is ambiguous. The germline V and J ends were trimmed by 0 bases and 6 bases, with 4 bases remaining between them. The germline CDR1 and CDR2 sequences are DFQATT and SNEGSKA (reference sequence). The CDR3 consists of 11 residues. In nucleotides, the CDR3 is TGCAGTGCTAGAGATCTTGATACGCAGTATTTT. Residues: CSARDLDTQYF.

This chain connects TRBV27 to TRBJ1-5; weak D call: TRBD1 (5 bases). Germline V lookup: CDR1 MNHEY, CDR2 SMNVEV (reference sequence). This CDR3 has 15 residues. Trimming left V 8 bases short and J 0 bases short, with 14 bases between. The CDR3 DNA reads as TGTGCCAGCTCGCCGGGACCTTATAGCAATCAGCCCCAGCATTTT. Its translation is CASSPGPYSNQPQHF.

This chain connects TRBV4-3 to TRBJ1-5; 7 nucleotides match TRBD1. The ends lost 2 bases at V and 4 bases at J; junction bases unmatched: 2. The V gene's germline CDR1 is LGHNA and CDR2 YSLEER. CDR3 length: 14 residues. The CDR3 here is CASSQIRGNQPQHF. The CDR3 DNA reads as TGCGCCAGCAGCCAAATCAGGGGGAATCAGCCCCAGCATTTT.

This clone was observed at least ten times. The chain links TRBV27 to TRBJ1-2; D might be TRBD1 (5 bases). There are 15 residues in the CDR3. CDR1 MNHEY and CDR2 SMNVEV come from the germline V gene (reference sequence). V lost 6 bases and J lost 1, with 15 bases in between. The CDR3 DNA is TGTGCCAGCAGGCCCGCGGCAGGGCTTAACTATGGCTACACCTTC. Residues: CASRPAAGLNYGYTF.

The chain links TRBV2 to TRBJ2-7, with D unresolved. The CDR3 has 12 residues. Trimming shortened V by 4 bases and J by 5 bases, and 9 bases separated the two germline ends. Germline V gene sequence: CDR1 SNHLY, CDR2 FYNNEI. For the CDR3, the DNA is TGTGCCAGCAGTGGCCCTATCCACGAGCAGTACTTC. As protein: CASSGPIHEQYF.

The chain employs TRBV5-6 and TRBJ1-1, with no clear D. The CDR3 is 16 residues long. Trimming removed 1 base at V and 1 base at J, with 14 bases between. Per germline, CDR1 SGHDT and CDR2 YYEEEE. CDR3 in amino acids: CASSLYVVTGNTEAFF. The CDR3 region has the DNA TGTGCCAGCAGCTTGTATGTAGTTACGGGGAACACTGAAGCTTTCTTT.

The chain joins TRBV28 to TRBJ2-7; the match to TRBD2 covers 9 bases. Germline CDR1 and CDR2: MDHEN and SYDVKM. Losses at the gene ends were 8 bases for V and 2 bases for J; bases not matched to a gene: 10. The CDR3 totals 15 residues. Here the CDR3 reads CASEGTSGLPYEQYF. CDR3 bases: TGTGCCAGCGAGGGCACTAGCGGGCTTCCCTACGAGCAGTACTTC.

CDR3 loop: CASSLSMGKGGTGIYNEQFF. In DNA, the CDR3 is TGTGCCAGCAGTTTAAGTATGGGGAAGGGGGGGACAGGGATCTACAATGAGCAGTTCTTC. V and J are TRBV27 and TRBJ2-1; 9 bases agree with TRBD1. V was pared by 2 bases and J by 3 bases, with 17 bases of the junction left unmatched. This CDR3 is 20 amino acids long. In germline, CDR1 is MNHEY, CDR2 SMNVEV (reference sequence).

The table lists this clone with a count of one. The chain couples TRBV2 to TRBJ2-7, with a possible D match to TRBD2 (5 bases). CDR1 and CDR2 from the germline V gene are SNHLY and FYNNEI. V dropped 4 bases and J dropped 4 bases, with 8 bases sitting between them. This CDR3 comprises 12 residues. The CDR3 region is CASSGGLYEQYF. The DNA for the CDR3 is TGTGCCAGCAGTGGAGGGCTATACGAGCAGTACTTC.

This clone was picked up one time. The chain uses TRBV30 and TRBJ1-2; D may be TRBD1 (6 bases). The CDR3 sequence is 17 residues long. The ends were cut back, 2 bases at V and 0 bases at J, with 19 bases in the middle. CDR1 GTSNPN and CDR2 SVGIG come from the germline V gene (reference sequence). As DNA, the CDR3 is TGTGCCTGGAGTAGAGGTGCAGGGGTCCTTTCTAACTATGGCTACACCTTC. It is translated as CAWSRGAGVLSNYGYTF.

The chain joins TRBV19 to TRBJ2-5, with D possibly being TRBD2 (6 bases). The germline gives CDR1 LNHDA, CDR2 SQIVND (reference sequence). The CDR3 extends over 13 amino acids. The V and J ends lost 2 bases and 5 bases respectively, with 9 bases between them. DNA for the CDR3: TGTGCCAGTAGTATATATGGAGGGGAGACCCAGTACTTC. Amino acid sequence: CASSIYGGETQYF. Looking up the rest from reference TRBV19 and TRBJ2-5 gives the full variable domain: DGGITQSPKYLFRKEGQNVTLSCEQNLNHDAMYWYRQDPGQGLRLIYYSQIVNDFQKGDIAEGYSVSREKKESFPLTVTSAQKNPTAFYLCASSIYGGETQYFGPGTRLLVL.

The chain employs TRBV20-1 and TRBJ2-3; D is perhaps TRBD1 (6 bases). Trimming left V 4 bases short and J 5 bases short, with 7 bases between. CDR1 and CDR2 (germline): DFQATT, SNEGSKA (reference sequence). The CDR3 is made up of 11 amino acids. The CDR3 DNA reads TGCAGTGCTACAGGGGTAGATACGCAGTATTTT. Translated: CSATGVDTQYF.

The chain employs TRBV6-5 and TRBJ2-3; 7 nucleotides line up with TRBD2. The CDR3 totals 15 residues. Germline CDR1 is MNHEY and CDR2 is SVGAGI. J lost 4 bases, V lost 6 bases, and 10 bases had no gene match. CDR3 region: CASSLADHGADTQYF. Here the CDR3 DNA reads TGTGCCAGCAGCCTAGCGGACCACGGGGCAGATACGCAGTATTTT.

This chain's CDR3 is CASSSHREQETQYF. The CDR3 DNA reads as TGTGCCAGCAGCTCTCACAGGGAACAAGAGACCCAGTACTTC. The chain couples TRBV11-3 to TRBJ2-5; possibly TRBD1 for D (6 bases). From germline, CDR1 is SGHNT and CDR2 YENEEA. The CDR3 is 14 residues long. The germline V and J ends were trimmed by 4 bases and 2 bases, with 11 bases remaining between them. Based on the CDR3 plus reference TRBV11-3 and TRBJ2-5, the full variable domain is EAGVVQSPRYKIIEKKQPVAFWCNPISGHNTLYWYLQNLGQGPELLIRYENEEAVDDSQLPKDRFSAERLKGVDSTLKIQPAELGDSAVYLCASSSHREQETQYFGPGTRLLVL.

The genes are TRBV11-2 and TRBJ2-7; no firm D call. Germline CDR1 is SGHAT and CDR2 is FQNNGV. The CDR3 contains 13 residues. V was pared by 1 base and J by 3 bases, with 7 bases between. CDR3 nucleotides: TGTGCCAGCAGCTTAGGTGCAGACTACGAGCAGTACTTC. Translating it yields CASSLGADYEQYF.

This clone is a singleton in its sample. The V call is TRBV5-1, the J call TRBJ2-6; TRBD2 is a possible D gene (5 bases). The CDR3 is 15 residues long. CDR1 is SGHRS and CDR2 is YFSETQ in the germline V gene. Deletions cut 2 bases from V and 2 bases from J, with 8 bases between. Here the CDR3 DNA reads TGCGCCAGCAGCTTAGACGGGGCTGGGGCCAACGTCCTGACTTTC. As protein: CASSLDGAGANVLTF.

DNA of the CDR3: TGTGCCAGCAGAAGTTTAGCTACGGGACATATGAACACTGAAGCTTTCTTT. Amino acid sequence: CASRSLATGHMNTEAFF. The V and J genes are TRBV27 and TRBJ1-1; weak D call: TRBD1 (6 bases). CDR1 is MNHEY, CDR2 SMNVEV, per germline (reference sequence). This CDR3 region has 17 residues. V lost 6 bases to trimming and J lost 0 bases, with 20 bases between them.

The gene calls are TRBV5-1 and TRBJ2-1, with TRBD2 identical over 12 bases. V dropped 6 bases and J dropped 6; count of bases not matched to a gene: 4. The CDR3 runs 14 residues. The germline V gene encodes CDR1 SGHRS and CDR2 YFSETQ. CDR3 coding DNA: TGCGCCAGCACCATGACTAGCGGGAGCAATGAGCAGTTCTTC. Its protein product is CASTMTSGSNEQFF.

The chain uses TRBV7-8 and TRBJ1-4; D remains ambiguous. There are 15 residues in the CDR3. Germline loops: CDR1 SGHVS, CDR2 FQNEAQ. Trimming pared 0 bases from V and 8 bases from J, leaving 13 bases between. CDR3 protein: CASSLAGGIYEKLFF. In DNA, the CDR3 is TGTGCCAGCAGCTTAGCGGGAGGGATTTACGAAAAACTGTTTTTT.

V and J are TRBV5-1 and TRBJ2-7, with TRBD2 matching 16 bases. The V segment lost 4 bases and the J segment 0 bases; nucleotides outside the gene matches: 13. This CDR3 is built from 20 residues. Germline-derived CDR1 and CDR2 are SGHRS and YFSETQ. The CDR3 coding sequence is TGCGCCAGCAGCCATTCGGGACTAGCGGGAGGGAAGACCTCCTCCTACGAGCAGTACTTC. Its protein product is CASSHSGLAGGKTSSYEQYF. Full variable domain (rest looked up from reference TRBV5-1 and TRBJ2-7): KAGVTQTPRYLIKTRGQQVTLSCSPISGHRSVSWYQQTPGQGLQFLFEYFSETQRNKGNFPGRFSGRQFSNSRSEMNVSTLELGDSALYLCASSHSGLAGGKTSSYEQYFGPGTRLTVT.

This chain uses TRBV28 with TRBJ2-2; D might be TRBD1 (5 bases). There are 17 residues in the CDR3. V lost 6 bases, J lost 0 bases, and 17 bases lay in between. Germline-derived CDR1 and CDR2 are MDHEN and SYDVKM. The CDR3 here is CASRYRNYYSNTGELFF. DNA for the CDR3: TGTGCCAGCAGATACAGGAATTACTACTCGAACACCGGGGAGCTGTTTTTT. Based on the CDR3 plus reference TRBV28 and TRBJ2-2, the full variable domain is DVKVTQSSRYLVKRTGEKVFLECVQDMDHENMFWYRQDPGLGLRLIYFSYDVKMKEKGDIPEGYSVSREKKERFSLILESASTNQTSMYLCASRYRNYYSNTGELFFGEGSRLTVL.